What follows describes a single T cell receptor (beta chain). Antigen unknown. The data belong to a study of beta chain features in type 1 diabetes. Study outcomes and limitations: Moderately but significantly shorter TCRB CDR3s were found in Type 1 diabetes patients in all four CD4+ subsets. Diminished insertions and augmented deletions at VDJ junctions characterized type 1 diabetes patients.

The V end lost 4 bases, the J end lost 5 bases, and 13 bases lay between the germline ends. The germline V gene encodes CDR1 LNHDA and CDR2 SQIVND (reference sequence). This CDR3 region has 14 residues. TCRB transcripts that were expressed got sequenced, as all of the isolated RNA had been reverse transcribed. TCRdb keeps only in-frame clones here, not all; method: immunoSEQ multiplex PCR. The sample holds a few hundred thousand clones; approximately 11% are singletons and the top ten take approximately 0.017%. The rearrangement uses TRBV19 and TRBJ2-3; tentatively, D is TRBD2 (7 bases). Sequences were obtained from naive CD4+ T cells from blood. This TCR was recovered from a man in his thirties or forties with type 1 diabetes. CDR3 sequence: CASSRRGQLDTQYF. The CDR3 DNA follows: TGTGCCAGTAGTAGGCGGGGGCAACTAGATACGCAGTATTTT.